The TCR beta chain described here comes from a study of PD-1 blockade in classical Hodgkin lymphoma. Judged by abundance, this clone is medium-sized. Profiling relied on immunoSEQ multiplex PCR, and the TCRdb table lists in-frame clones only, not all of them. The sample contains around 40,000 clones, just under 80% of which appear only once. This CDR3 has 13 amino acids. Germline CDR1 reads LNHDA; CDR2 reads SQIVND (reference sequence). V lost 5 bases to trimming and J lost 10 bases; unmatched junction nucleotides: 9. Every patient experienced relapse after autologous stem cell transplantation, and brentuximab vedotin exposure varied.

The TCR sequence derives from a human donor with classical Hodgkin lymphoma. This sequence joins TRBV19 and TRBJ1-1, with TRBD1 matching over 8 bases. Sequencing used peripheral blood mononuclear cells (PBMCs), obtained at baseline. CDR3 DNA sequence: TGTGCCAGTAGTCCGACAGGGGACTGGGGAGCTTTCTTT. It yields the protein CASSPTGDWGAFF.